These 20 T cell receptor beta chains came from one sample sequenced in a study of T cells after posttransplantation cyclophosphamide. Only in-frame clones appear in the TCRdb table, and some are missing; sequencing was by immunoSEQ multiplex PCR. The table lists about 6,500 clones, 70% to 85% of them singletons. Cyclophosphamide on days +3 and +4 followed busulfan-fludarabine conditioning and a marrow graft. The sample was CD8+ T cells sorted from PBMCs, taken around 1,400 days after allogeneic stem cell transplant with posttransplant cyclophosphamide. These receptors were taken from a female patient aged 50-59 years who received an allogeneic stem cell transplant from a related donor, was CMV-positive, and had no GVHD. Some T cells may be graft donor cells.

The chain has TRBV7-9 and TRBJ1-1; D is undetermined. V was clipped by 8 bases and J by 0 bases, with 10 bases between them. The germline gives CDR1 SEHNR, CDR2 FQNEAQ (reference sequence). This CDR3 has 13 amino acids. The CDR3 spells CASHFGLNTEAFF. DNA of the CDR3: TGTGCCAGCCACTTTGGGCTGAACACTGAAGCTTTCTTT.

CDR3 nucleotides: TGTGCCAGCAGCTTGGGGGAGGCCGAGCAGTACTTC. It encodes CASSLGEAEQYF. The chain joins TRBV5-4 to TRBJ2-7; D is perhaps TRBD2 (6 bases). CDR3 length: 12 amino acids. Trimming cost V 0 bases and J 6 bases, with 7 bases left between them. The germline V gene encodes CDR1 SGHNT and CDR2 YYREEE (reference sequence).

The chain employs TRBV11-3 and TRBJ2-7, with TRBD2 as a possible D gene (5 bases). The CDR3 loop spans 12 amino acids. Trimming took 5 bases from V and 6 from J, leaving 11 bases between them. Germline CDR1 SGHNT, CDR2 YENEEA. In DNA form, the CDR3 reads TGTGCCAGCAGCCACCCTGGGAGCGAGCAGTACTTC. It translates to CASSHPGSEQYF.

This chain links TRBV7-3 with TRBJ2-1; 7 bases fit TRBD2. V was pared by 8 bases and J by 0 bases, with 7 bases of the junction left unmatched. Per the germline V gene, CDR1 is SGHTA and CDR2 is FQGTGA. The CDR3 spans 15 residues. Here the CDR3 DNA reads TGTGCCAGCGCTGCCGGCGGGAGCTCCTACAATGAGCAGTTCTTC. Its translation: CASAAGGSSYNEQFF.

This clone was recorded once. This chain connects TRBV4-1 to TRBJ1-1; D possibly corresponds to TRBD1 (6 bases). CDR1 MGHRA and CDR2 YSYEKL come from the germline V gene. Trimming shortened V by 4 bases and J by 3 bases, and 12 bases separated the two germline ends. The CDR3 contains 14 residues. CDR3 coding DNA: TGCGCCAGCAGCCTAGGGGGAGTGGACACTGAAGCTTTCTTT. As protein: CASSLGGVDTEAFF.

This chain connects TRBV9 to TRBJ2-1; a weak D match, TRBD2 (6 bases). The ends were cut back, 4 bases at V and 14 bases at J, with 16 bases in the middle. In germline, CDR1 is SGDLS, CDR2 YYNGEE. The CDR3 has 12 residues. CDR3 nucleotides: TGTGCCAGCAGCCCCCACCCTAGCGTCGAGTTCTTC. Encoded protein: CASSPHPSVEFF.

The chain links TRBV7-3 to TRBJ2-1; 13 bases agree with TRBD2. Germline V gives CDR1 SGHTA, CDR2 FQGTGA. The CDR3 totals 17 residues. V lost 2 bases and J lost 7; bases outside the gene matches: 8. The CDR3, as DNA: TGTGCCAGCAGCTTAGAACTAGCGGGAGGGCCGGGGAATGAGCAGTTCTTC. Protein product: CASSLELAGGPGNEQFF. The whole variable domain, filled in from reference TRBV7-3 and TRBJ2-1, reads GAGVSQTPSNKVTEKGKYVELRCDPISGHTALYWYRQSLGQGPEFLIYFQGTGAADDSGLPNDRFFAVRPEGSVSTLKIQRTERGDSAVYLCASSLELAGGPGNEQFFGPGTRLTVL.

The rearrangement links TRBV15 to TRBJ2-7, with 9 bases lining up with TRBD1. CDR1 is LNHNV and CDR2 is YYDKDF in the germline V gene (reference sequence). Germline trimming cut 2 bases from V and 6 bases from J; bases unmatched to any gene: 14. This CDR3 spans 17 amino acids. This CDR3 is CATSRTPTGTGSLEQYF. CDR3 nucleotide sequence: TGTGCCACCAGCAGAACCCCTACGGGGACAGGGAGCCTCGAGCAGTACTTC. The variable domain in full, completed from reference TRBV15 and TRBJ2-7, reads DAMVIQNPRYQVTQFGKPVTLSCSQTLNHNVMYWYQQKSSQAPKLLFHYYDKDFNNEADTPDNFQSRRPNTSFCFLDIRSPGLGDTAMYLCATSRTPTGTGSLEQYFGPGTRLTVT.

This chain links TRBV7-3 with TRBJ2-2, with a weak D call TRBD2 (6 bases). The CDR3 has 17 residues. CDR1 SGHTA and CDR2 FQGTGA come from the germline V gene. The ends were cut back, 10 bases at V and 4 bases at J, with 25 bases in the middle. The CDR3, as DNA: TGTGCCAACGCAAAAGGACTGGCGGGACGTGCCACCGGGGAGCTGTTTTTT. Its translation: CANAKGLAGRATGELFF.

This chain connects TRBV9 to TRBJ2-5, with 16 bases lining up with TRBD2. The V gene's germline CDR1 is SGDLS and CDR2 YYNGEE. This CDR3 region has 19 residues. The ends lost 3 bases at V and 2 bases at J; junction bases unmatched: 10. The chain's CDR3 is CASSGSGTSGRAFQETQYF. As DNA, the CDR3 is TGTGCCAGCAGCGGTTCCGGGACTAGCGGGAGGGCCTTTCAAGAGACCCAGTACTTC.

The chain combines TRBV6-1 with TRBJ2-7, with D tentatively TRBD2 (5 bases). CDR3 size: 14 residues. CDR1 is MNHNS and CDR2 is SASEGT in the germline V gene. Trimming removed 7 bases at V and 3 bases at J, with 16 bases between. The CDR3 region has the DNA TGTGCCAGCACTATCCTTGGGAGTAACTACGAGCAGTACTTC. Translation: CASTILGSNYEQYF.

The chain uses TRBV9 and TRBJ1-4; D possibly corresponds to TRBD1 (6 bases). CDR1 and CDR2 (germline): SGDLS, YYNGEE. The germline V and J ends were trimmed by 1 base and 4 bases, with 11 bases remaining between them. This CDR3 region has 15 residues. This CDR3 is CASSVTDSLNEKLFF. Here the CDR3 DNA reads TGTGCCAGCAGCGTAACGGACAGCCTTAATGAAAAACTGTTTTTT.

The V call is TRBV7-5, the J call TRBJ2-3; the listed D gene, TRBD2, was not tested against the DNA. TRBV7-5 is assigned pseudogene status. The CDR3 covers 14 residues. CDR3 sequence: CASSLVSSTDTQYF. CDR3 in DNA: TGTGCCAGCAGCTTAGTTAGCAGTACAGATACGCAGTATTTT.

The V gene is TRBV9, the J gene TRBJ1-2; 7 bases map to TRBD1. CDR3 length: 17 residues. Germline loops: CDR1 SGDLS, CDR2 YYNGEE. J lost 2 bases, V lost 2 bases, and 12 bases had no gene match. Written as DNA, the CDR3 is TGTGCCAGCAGCGTCTACTGGGACAGCATTCAGAACTATGGCTACACCTTC. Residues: CASSVYWDSIQNYGYTF.

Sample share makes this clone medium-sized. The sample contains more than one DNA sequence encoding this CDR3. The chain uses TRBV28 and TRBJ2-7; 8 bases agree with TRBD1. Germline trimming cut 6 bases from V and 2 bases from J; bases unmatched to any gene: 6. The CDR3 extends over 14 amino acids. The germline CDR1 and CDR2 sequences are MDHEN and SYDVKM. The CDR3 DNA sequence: TGTGCCAGCAGCCCTGGACAGGGACCCTACGAGCAGTACTTC. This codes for CASSPGQGPYEQYF.

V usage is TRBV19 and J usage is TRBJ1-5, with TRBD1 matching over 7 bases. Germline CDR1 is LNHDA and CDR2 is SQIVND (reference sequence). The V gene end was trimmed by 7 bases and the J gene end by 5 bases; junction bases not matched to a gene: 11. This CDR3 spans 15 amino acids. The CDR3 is CASTPDRYVDQPQHF. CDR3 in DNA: TGTGCCAGTACCCCGGACAGGTATGTTGATCAGCCCCAGCATTTT.

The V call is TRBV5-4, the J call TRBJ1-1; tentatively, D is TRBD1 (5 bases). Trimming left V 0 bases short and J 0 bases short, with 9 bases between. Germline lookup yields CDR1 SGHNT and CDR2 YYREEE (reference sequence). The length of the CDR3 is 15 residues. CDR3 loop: CASSLDRPMNTEAFF. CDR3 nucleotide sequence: TGTGCCAGCAGCTTGGACAGGCCCATGAACACTGAAGCTTTCTTT.

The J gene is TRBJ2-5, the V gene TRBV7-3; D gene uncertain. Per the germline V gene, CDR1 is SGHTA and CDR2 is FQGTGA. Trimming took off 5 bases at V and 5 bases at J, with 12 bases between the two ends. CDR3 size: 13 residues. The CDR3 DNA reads TGTGCCAGCAGCCTGAATGGAGATGAGACCCAGTACTTC. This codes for CASSLNGDETQYF. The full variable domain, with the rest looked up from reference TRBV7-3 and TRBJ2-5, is GAGVSQTPSNKVTEKGKYVELRCDPISGHTALYWYRQSLGQGPEFLIYFQGTGAADDSGLPNDRFFAVRPEGSVSTLKIQRTERGDSAVYLCASSLNGDETQYFGPGTRLLVL.

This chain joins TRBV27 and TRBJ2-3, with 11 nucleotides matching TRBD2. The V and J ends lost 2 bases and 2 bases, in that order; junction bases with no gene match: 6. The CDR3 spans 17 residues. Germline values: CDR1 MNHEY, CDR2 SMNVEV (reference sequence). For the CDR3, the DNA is TGTGCCAGCAGTTTACCCGGGACTAGCGGCACCACAGATACGCAGTATTTT. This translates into CASSLPGTSGTTDTQYF.

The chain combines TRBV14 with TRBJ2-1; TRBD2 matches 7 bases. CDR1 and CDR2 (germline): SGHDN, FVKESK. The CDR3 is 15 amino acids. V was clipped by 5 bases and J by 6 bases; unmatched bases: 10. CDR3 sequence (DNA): TGTGCCAGCAGCTCGCGGACTAGGCCCAGCAATGAGCAGTTCTTC. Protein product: CASSSRTRPSNEQFF.